The 20 T cell receptor beta chains reported below all come from one sample, sequenced in a study of CD8 T cells in Susac syndrome. When the RNA was reverse transcribed, random hexamers were used with an input of about 0.5 to 1 ug. TCRdb analysed the immunoSEQ multiplex PCR reads with MiXCR anew, one entry per CDR3 protein. The data contain about 160,000 distinct CDR3 sequences, around 94% of them singletons. Input material: CD4+ T cells from PBMCs. These receptors came from a human donor with multiple sclerosis.

This clonotype was counted once. The chain combines TRBV20-1 with TRBJ2-5; 10 nucleotides align to TRBD2. Germline V CDR1 and CDR2: DFQATT, SNEGSKA (reference sequence). The CDR3 consists of 14 residues. V shed 3 bases, J shed 5 bases, and the junction held 6 bases outside the gene matches. CDR3: CSASVSGRTETQYF. CDR3 in DNA: TGCAGTGCTAGCGTTAGCGGGAGGACGGAGACCCAGTACTTC.

This chain connects TRBV7-9 to TRBJ1-5, with TRBD1 matching over 8 bases. CDR3 size: 15 residues. CDR1 and CDR2 (germline): SEHNR, FQNEAQ (reference sequence). J was trimmed by 2 bases and V by 3 bases; bases with no gene match: 3. In nucleotides, the CDR3 is TGTGCCAGCAGCTTTGGGGGACAGGGCAATCAGCCCCAGCATTTT. Translated: CASSFGGQGNQPQHF.

This clonotype appeared once. This chain joins TRBV5-1 and TRBJ2-1, with TRBD2 identical over 9 bases. From germline, CDR1 is SGHRS and CDR2 YFSETQ. The CDR3 length is 16 residues. V shed 1 base, J shed 6 bases, and the junction held 8 bases outside the gene matches. The CDR3 bases are TGCGCCAGCAGCTTGTCTTTGGCGGGAGGGCCCAATGAGCAGTTCTTC. Protein sequence: CASSLSLAGGPNEQFF.

The V call is TRBV30, the J call TRBJ1-2, with D perhaps matching TRBD1 (5 bases). This CDR3 has 17 amino acids. Germline values: CDR1 GTSNPN, CDR2 SVGIG (reference sequence). Deletions cut 2 bases from V and 0 bases from J, with 19 bases between. The CDR3 region has the DNA TGTGCCTGGAGTAGGGGCAGACCTGAAAAATCTAACTATGGCTACACCTTC. As protein: CAWSRGRPEKSNYGYTF.

The rearrangement links TRBV20-1 to TRBJ2-5; D could derive from TRBD1 or TRBD2 (5 bases each). Germline V gene sequence: CDR1 DFQATT, CDR2 SNEGSKA (reference sequence). V lost 6 bases and J 1 base, leaving 15 bases between the germline ends. The CDR3 consists of 14 residues. The CDR3 DNA follows: TGCAGTGCAATAAGGTCTGGGACCCAAGAGACCCAGTACTTC. This codes for CSAIRSGTQETQYF.

The chain uses TRBV7-2 and TRBJ2-7; D not certain. CDR1 is SGHTA, CDR2 FQGNSA, per germline. CDR3 size: 12 residues. V gave up 5 bases and J gave up 2 bases, with 7 bases separating them. CDR3 sequence: CASSLYTYEQYF. As DNA, the CDR3 is TGTGCCAGCAGCCTATACACCTACGAGCAGTACTTC.

This chain uses TRBV28 with TRBJ2-3, with D perhaps TRBD1 (5 bases). Trimming pared 5 bases from V and 3 bases from J, leaving 12 bases between. The CDR3 runs 14 residues. The germline V gene encodes CDR1 MDHEN and CDR2 SYDVKM. The CDR3 coding sequence is TGTGCCAGCAGTCCCACAGGCCGGACAGATACGCAGTATTTT. This sequence encodes CASSPTGRTDTQYF.

V gene TRBV18 combines with J gene TRBJ2-1; D is undetermined. This CDR3 is built from 16 residues. CDR1 is KGHSH and CDR2 is LQKENI in the germline V gene. V was pared by 2 bases and J by 8 bases, with 19 bases between. This CDR3 is CASSPRAPQDGDEQFF. The DNA for the CDR3 is TGTGCCAGCTCACCAAGGGCCCCCCAGGACGGCGATGAGCAGTTCTTC. The full variable domain, in which reference TRBV18 and TRBJ2-1 provide the parts outside the CDR3, is NAGVMQNPRHLVRRRGQEARLRCSPMKGHSHVYWYRQLPEEGLKFMVYLQKENIIDESGMPKERFSAEFPKEGPSILRIQQVVRGDSAAYFCASSPRAPQDGDEQFFGPGTRLTVL.

This chain joins TRBV20-1 and TRBJ2-1, with TRBD2 identical over 8 bases. Germline V CDR1 and CDR2: DFQATT, SNEGSKA (reference sequence). The CDR3 has 15 residues. Trimming took 6 bases from V and 5 from J; bases not matched to a gene: 12. The CDR3 nucleotides read TGCAGTGCCAACGCACTAGCGGAGCAAAACAATGAGCAGTTCTTC. Translation: CSANALAEQNNEQFF.

The chain carries TRBV7-9 and TRBJ1-4; TRBD1 aligns across 7 bases. This CDR3 has 14 amino acids. V trimming: 3 bases; J trimming: 4 bases; junction bases outside the gene matches: 2. The V gene's germline CDR1 is SEHNR and CDR2 FQNEAQ (reference sequence). This chain's CDR3 is CASSFGTDNEKLFF. Written as DNA, the CDR3 is TGTGCCAGCAGCTTCGGGACAGATAATGAAAAACTGTTTTTT. The whole variable domain, filled in from reference TRBV7-9 and TRBJ1-4, reads DTGVSQNPRHKITKRGQNVTFRCDPISEHNRLYWYRQTLGQGPEFLTYFQNEAQLEKSRLLSDRFSAERPKGSFSTLEIQRTEQGDSAMYLCASSFGTDNEKLFFGSGTQLSVL.

The V gene is TRBV4-1, the J gene TRBJ2-1; D assignment may be TRBD1 or TRBD2 (5 bases each). The CDR3 consists of 13 residues. The V gene's germline CDR1 is MGHRA and CDR2 YSYEKL. The V end was cut by 6 bases, the J end by 9 bases, with 15 bases between. CDR3 loop: CASSLGTTGEQFF. In DNA form, the CDR3 reads TGCGCCAGCAGTCTCGGGACGACGGGTGAGCAGTTCTTC.

The V and J genes are TRBV25-1 and TRBJ2-3; no firm D call. The CDR3 consists of 13 residues. Germline loops: CDR1 MGHDK, CDR2 SYGVNS. The germline V and J ends were trimmed by 2 bases and 5 bases, with 8 bases remaining between them. CDR3 in amino acids: CASSEIGIDTQYF. The CDR3 DNA reads as TGTGCCAGCAGTGAAATAGGGATAGATACGCAGTATTTT. Complete variable domain (other parts from reference TRBV25-1 and TRBJ2-3): EADIYQTPRYLVIGTGKKITLECSQTMGHDKMYWYQQDPGMELHLIHYSYGVNSTEKGDLSSESTVSRIRTEHFPLTLESARPSHTSQYLCASSEIGIDTQYFGPGTRLTVL.

This clonotype showed up just once. The V call is TRBV29-1, the J call TRBJ1-5; D might be TRBD1 (5 bases). The CDR3 length is 15 residues. Per germline, CDR1 SQVTM and CDR2 ANQGSEA. Trimming pared 1 base from V and 4 bases from J, leaving 14 bases between. The CDR3 sequence is CSVEVSGQGNQPQHF. The CDR3 DNA reads TGCAGCGTTGAAGTAAGCGGACAAGGTAATCAGCCCCAGCATTTT.

The chain carries TRBV7-9 and TRBJ2-1, with 7 bases matching TRBD2. The CDR3 sequence is 15 residues long. Germline values: CDR1 SEHNR, CDR2 FQNEAQ (reference sequence). Unmatched junction bases numbered 7, after V lost 1 base and J lost 7 bases. DNA of the CDR3: TGTGCCAGCAGCTTAGATCCAGCGGGATTGAATGAGCAGTTCTTC. Translated, it gives CASSLDPAGLNEQFF. The whole variable domain, remainder taken from reference TRBV7-9 and TRBJ2-1, is DTGVSQNPRHKITKRGQNVTFRCDPISEHNRLYWYRQTLGQGPEFLTYFQNEAQLEKSRLLSDRFSAERPKGSFSTLEIQRTEQGDSAMYLCASSLDPAGLNEQFFGPGTRLTVL.

The chain combines TRBV7-9 with TRBJ2-5; TRBD2 aligns across 9 bases. Germline CDR1 reads SEHNR; CDR2 reads FQNEAQ (reference sequence). V trimming: 2 bases; J trimming: 4 bases; junction bases outside the gene matches: 11. The length of the CDR3 is 17 residues. The CDR3: CASSLTGTSRLVETQYF. The CDR3 DNA reads as TGTGCCAGCAGCTTAACCGGGACTAGCCGACTCGTAGAGACCCAGTACTTC.

V and J are TRBV7-2 and TRBJ2-3, with D hard to call. The CDR3 is 14 amino acids. Trimming removed 2 bases at V and 4 bases at J, with 10 bases between. Germline CDR1 is SGHTA and CDR2 is FQGNSA. CDR3 coding DNA: TGTGCCAGCAGCTTAAGGGTGCCAGCAGATACGCAGTATTTT. Amino acid sequence: CASSLRVPADTQYF.

CDR3 nucleotides: TGTGCCGCGACAGGGACCTACGAGCAGTACTTC. It yields the protein CAATGTYEQYF. The chain uses TRBV6-1 and TRBJ2-7; 7 nucleotides agree with TRBD1. Germline V gives CDR1 MNHNS, CDR2 SASEGT. The CDR3 length is 11 residues. V gave up 11 bases and J gave up 2 bases; unmatched junction bases: 3.

The chain joins TRBV10-3 to TRBJ1-6; no firm D call. The CDR3 is made up of 14 amino acids. The V and J ends lost 7 bases and 1 base respectively, with 8 bases between them. Germline loops: CDR1 ENHRY, CDR2 SYGVKD. CDR3 in amino acids: CAINANSYNSPLHF. The CDR3 nucleotides are TGTGCCATCAACGCAAATTCCTATAATTCACCCCTCCACTTT.

This clonotype has only one observation. This chain's CDR3 is CASISTGSGEQYF. CDR3 sequence (DNA): TGTGCCAGCATTTCGACAGGGTCGGGCGAGCAGTACTTC. The chain combines TRBV6-6 with TRBJ2-7, with 7 positions matching TRBD1. The junction had 9 bases not matched to a gene; V was cut back by 7 bases and J by 6 bases. CDR1 MNHNY and CDR2 SVGAGI come from the germline V gene (reference sequence). The CDR3 loop spans 13 amino acids.

The chain carries TRBV15 and TRBJ2-1; no reliable D call. The CDR3 has 13 residues. Per germline, CDR1 LNHNV and CDR2 YYDKDF (reference sequence). The ends were cut back, 2 bases at V and 9 bases at J, with 11 bases in the middle. CDR3 sequence (DNA): TGTGCCACCAGCAGACAAAGGGCGCCTGAGCAGTTCTTC. The encoded protein is CATSRQRAPEQFF. The variable domain in full, completed from reference TRBV15 and TRBJ2-1, reads DAMVIQNPRYQVTQFGKPVTLSCSQTLNHNVMYWYQQKSSQAPKLLFHYYDKDFNNEADTPDNFQSRRPNTSFCFLDIRSPGLGDTAMYLCATSRQRAPEQFFGPGTRLTVL.